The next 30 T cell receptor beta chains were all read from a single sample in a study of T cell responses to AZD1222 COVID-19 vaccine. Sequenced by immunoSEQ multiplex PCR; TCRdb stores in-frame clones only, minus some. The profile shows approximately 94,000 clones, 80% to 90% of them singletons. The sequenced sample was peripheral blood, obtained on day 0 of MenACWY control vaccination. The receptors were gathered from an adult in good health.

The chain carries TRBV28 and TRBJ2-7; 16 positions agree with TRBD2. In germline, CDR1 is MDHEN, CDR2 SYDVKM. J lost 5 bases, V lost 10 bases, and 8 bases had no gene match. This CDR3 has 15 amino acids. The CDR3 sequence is CATSGTSGRVDEQYF. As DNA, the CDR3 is TGTGCCACTTCCGGGACTAGCGGGAGGGTGGACGAGCAGTACTTC.

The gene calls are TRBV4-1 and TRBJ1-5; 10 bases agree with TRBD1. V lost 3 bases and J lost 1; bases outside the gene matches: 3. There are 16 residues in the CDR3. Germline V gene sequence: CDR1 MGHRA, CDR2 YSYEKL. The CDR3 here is CASSQGQGRSNQPQHF. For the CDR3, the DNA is TGCGCCAGCAGCCAGGGACAGGGGCGGAGCAATCAGCCCCAGCATTTT.

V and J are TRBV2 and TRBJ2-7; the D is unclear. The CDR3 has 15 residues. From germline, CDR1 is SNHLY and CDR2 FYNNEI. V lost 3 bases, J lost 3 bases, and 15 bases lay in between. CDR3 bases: TGTGCCAGCAGTGATTTTTACGCGTCTGACTACGAGCAGTACTTC. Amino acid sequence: CASSDFYASDYEQYF.

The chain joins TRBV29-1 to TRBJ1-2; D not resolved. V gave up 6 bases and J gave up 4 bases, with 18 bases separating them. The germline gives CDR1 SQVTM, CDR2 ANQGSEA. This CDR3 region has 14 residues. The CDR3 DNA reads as TGCAGCGTCTCGGACCCGCATCTGAGCTATGGCTACACCTTC. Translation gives CSVSDPHLSYGYTF. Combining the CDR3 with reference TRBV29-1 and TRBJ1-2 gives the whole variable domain SAVISQKPSRDICQRGTSLTIQCQVDSQVTMMFWYRQQPGQSLTLIATANQGSEATYESGFVIDKFPISRPNLTFSTLTVSNMSPEDSSIYLCSVSDPHLSYGYTFGSGTRLTVV.

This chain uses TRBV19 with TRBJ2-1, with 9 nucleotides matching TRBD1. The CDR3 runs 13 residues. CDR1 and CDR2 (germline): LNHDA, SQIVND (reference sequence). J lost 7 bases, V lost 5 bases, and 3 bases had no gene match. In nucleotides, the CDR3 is TGTGCCAGTAGTGCGGGACAGGGAAATGAGCAGTTCTTC. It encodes CASSAGQGNEQFF.

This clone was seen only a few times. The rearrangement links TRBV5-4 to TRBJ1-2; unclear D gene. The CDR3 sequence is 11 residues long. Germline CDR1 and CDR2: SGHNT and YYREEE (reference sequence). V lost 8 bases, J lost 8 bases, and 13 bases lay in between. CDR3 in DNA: TGTGCCAGGGGCCCTTGGGGAGGCTACACCTTC. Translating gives CARGPWGGYTF.

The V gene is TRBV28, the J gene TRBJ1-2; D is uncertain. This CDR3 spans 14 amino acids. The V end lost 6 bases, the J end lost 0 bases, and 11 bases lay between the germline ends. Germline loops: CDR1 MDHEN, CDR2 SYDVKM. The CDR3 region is CASRPAIANYGYTF. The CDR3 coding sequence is TGTGCCAGCAGACCGGCGATAGCTAACTATGGCTACACCTTC.

CDR3 amino acids: CASSPGGGSNTEAFF. CDR3 coding DNA: TGTGCCAGCTCACCTGGAGGGGGCTCGAACACTGAAGCTTTCTTT. The V gene is TRBV18, the J gene TRBJ1-1; 7 nucleotides line up with TRBD1. V dropped 3 bases and J dropped 1; count of bases not matched to a gene: 5. Germline CDR1 and CDR2: KGHSH and LQKENI. The length of the CDR3 is 15 residues. Looking up the rest from reference TRBV18 and TRBJ1-1 gives the full variable domain: NAGVMQNPRHLVRRRGQEARLRCSPMKGHSHVYWYRQLPEEGLKFMVYLQKENIIDESGMPKERFSAEFPKEGPSILRIQQVVRGDSAAYFCASSPGGGSNTEAFFGQGTRLTVV.

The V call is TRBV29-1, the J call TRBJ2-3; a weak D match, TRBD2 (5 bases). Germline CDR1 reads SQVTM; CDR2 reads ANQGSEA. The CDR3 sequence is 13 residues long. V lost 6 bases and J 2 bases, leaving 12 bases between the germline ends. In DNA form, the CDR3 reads TGCAGCGTAGAGGACTCCTTCACAGATACGCAGTATTTT. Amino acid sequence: CSVEDSFTDTQYF.

In nucleotides, the CDR3 is TGTGCCATCAGACAGACAGGGGCTACCTATGGCTACACCTTC. Protein: CAIRQTGATYGYTF. The V gene is TRBV10-3, the J gene TRBJ1-2, with TRBD1 matching over 8 bases. There are 14 residues in the CDR3. J lost 4 bases, V lost 6 bases, and 7 bases had no gene match. Germline values: CDR1 ENHRY, CDR2 SYGVKD.

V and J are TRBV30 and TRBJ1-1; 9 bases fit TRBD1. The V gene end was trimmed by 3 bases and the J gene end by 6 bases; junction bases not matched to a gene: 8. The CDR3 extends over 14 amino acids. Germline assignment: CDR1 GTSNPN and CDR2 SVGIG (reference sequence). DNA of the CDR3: TGTGCCTGGAGGAAAGGACAGGGGAAGCCTGAAGCTTTCTTT. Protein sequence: CAWRKGQGKPEAFF.

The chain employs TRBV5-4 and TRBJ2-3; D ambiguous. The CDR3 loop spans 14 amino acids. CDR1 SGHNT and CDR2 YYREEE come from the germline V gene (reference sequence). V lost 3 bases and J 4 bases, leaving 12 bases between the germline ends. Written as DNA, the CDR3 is TGTGCCAGCAGCTCAGATTACAGCTCAGATACGCAGTATTTT. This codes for CASSSDYSSDTQYF.

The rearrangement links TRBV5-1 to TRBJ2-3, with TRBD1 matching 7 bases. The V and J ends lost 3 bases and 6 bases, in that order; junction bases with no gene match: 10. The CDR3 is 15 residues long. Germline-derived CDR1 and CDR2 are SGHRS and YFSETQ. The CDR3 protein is CASSSGGQVVDTQYF. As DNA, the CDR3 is TGCGCCAGCAGCTCGGGTGGACAGGTTGTCGATACGCAGTATTTT. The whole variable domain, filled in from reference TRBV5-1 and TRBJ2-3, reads KAGVTQTPRYLIKTRGQQVTLSCSPISGHRSVSWYQQTPGQGLQFLFEYFSETQRNKGNFPGRFSGRQFSNSRSEMNVSTLELGDSALYLCASSSGGQVVDTQYFGPGTRLTVL.

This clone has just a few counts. CDR3 bases: TGTGCCAGCCAATCTCACAGGGAGCTGGACTATGGCTACACCTTC. Amino acids: CASQSHRELDYGYTF. The chain combines TRBV28 with TRBJ1-2; possibly TRBD1 for D (6 bases). The CDR3 spans 15 residues. Germline V gene sequence: CDR1 MDHEN, CDR2 SYDVKM. V was clipped by 8 bases and J by 3 bases, with 19 bases between them.

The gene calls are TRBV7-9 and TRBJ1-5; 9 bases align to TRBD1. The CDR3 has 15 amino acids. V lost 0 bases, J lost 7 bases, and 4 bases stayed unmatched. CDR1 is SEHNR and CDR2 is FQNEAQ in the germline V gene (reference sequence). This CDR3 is CASSLAGTGSQPQHF. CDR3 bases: TGTGCCAGCAGCTTAGCCGGGACAGGGAGCCAGCCCCAGCATTTT.

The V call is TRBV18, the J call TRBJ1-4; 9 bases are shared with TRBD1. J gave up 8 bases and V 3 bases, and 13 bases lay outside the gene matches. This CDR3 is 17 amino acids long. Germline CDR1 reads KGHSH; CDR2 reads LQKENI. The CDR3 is CASSPFTGGASKEKLFF. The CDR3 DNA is TGTGCCAGCTCACCCTTTACAGGGGGCGCGAGTAAAGAAAAACTGTTTTTT. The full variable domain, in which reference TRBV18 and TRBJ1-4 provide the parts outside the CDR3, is NAGVMQNPRHLVRRRGQEARLRCSPMKGHSHVYWYRQLPEEGLKFMVYLQKENIIDESGMPKERFSAEFPKEGPSILRIQQVVRGDSAAYFCASSPFTGGASKEKLFFGSGTQLSVL.

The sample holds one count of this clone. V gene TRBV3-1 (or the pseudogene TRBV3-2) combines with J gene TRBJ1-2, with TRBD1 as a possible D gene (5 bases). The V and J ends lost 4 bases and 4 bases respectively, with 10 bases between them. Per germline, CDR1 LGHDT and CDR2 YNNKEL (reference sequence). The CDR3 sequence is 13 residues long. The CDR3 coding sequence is TGTGCCAGCAGCCCCGCGGGGGGCTATGGCTACACCTTC. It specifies CASSPAGGYGYTF.

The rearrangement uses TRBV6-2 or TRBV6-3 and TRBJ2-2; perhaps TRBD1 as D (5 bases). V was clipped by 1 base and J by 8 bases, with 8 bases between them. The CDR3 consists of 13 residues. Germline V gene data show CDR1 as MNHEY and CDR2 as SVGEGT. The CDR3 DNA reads TGTGCCAGCAGTTACTTCCAGGGAGGGGAGCTGTTTTTT. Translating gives CASSYFQGGELFF.

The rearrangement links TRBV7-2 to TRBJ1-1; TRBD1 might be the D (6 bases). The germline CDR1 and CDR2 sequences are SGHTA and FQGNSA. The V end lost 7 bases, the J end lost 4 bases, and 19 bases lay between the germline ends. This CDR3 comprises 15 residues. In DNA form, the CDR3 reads TGTGCCAGCACCGATACAGGGTTTGAGTCCACTGAAGCTTTCTTT. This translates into CASTDTGFESTEAFF.

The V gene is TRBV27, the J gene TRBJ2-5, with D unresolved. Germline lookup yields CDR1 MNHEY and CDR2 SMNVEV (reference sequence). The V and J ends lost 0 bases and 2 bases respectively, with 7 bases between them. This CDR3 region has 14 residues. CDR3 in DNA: TGTGCCAGCAGTTTATCGTACAGTCAAGAGACCCAGTACTTC. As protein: CASSLSYSQETQYF.

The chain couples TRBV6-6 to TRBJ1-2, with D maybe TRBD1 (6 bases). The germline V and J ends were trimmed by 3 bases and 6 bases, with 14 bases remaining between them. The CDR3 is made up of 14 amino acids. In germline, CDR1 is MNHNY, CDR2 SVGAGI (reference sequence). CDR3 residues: CASSYPGARDGYTF. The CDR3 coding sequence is TGTGCCAGCAGTTATCCAGGGGCGAGAGATGGCTACACCTTC.

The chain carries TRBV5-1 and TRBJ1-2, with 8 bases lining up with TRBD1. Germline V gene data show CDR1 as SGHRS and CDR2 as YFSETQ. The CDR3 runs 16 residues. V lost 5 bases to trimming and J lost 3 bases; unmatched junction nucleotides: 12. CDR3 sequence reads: CASSGDRSIPDYGYTF. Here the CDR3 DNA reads TGCGCCAGCAGTGGGGACAGGTCAATCCCTGACTATGGCTACACCTTC. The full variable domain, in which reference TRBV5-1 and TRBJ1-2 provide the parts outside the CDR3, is KAGVTQTPRYLIKTRGQQVTLSCSPISGHRSVSWYQQTPGQGLQFLFEYFSETQRNKGNFPGRFSGRQFSNSRSEMNVSTLELGDSALYLCASSGDRSIPDYGYTFGSGTRLTVV.

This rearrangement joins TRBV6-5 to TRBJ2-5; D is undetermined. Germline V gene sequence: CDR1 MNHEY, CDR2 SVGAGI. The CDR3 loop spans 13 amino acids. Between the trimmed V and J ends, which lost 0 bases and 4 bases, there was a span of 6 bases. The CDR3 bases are TGTGCCAGCAGTTACTCCGAACGAGAGACCCAGTACTTC. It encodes CASSYSERETQYF.

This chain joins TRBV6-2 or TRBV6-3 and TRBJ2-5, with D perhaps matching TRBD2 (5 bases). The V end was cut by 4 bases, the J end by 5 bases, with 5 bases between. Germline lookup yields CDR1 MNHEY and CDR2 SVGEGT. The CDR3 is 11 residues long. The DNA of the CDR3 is TGTGCCAGCAGTTTAGCGGAGACCCAGTACTTC. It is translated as CASSLAETQYF.

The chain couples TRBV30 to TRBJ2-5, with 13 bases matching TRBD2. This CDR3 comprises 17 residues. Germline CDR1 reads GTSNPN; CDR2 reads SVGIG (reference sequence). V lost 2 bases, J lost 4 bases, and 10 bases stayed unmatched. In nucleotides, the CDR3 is TGTGCCTGGAGTCTCCGGACTAGCGGGAGTATTGGAGAGACCCAGTACTTC. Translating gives CAWSLRTSGSIGETQYF.

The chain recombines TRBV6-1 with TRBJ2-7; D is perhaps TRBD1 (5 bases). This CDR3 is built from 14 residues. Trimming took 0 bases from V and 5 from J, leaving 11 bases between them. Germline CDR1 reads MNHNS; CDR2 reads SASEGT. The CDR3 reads CASSEAMEQDEQYF. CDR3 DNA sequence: TGTGCCAGCAGTGAAGCGATGGAACAGGACGAGCAGTACTTC.

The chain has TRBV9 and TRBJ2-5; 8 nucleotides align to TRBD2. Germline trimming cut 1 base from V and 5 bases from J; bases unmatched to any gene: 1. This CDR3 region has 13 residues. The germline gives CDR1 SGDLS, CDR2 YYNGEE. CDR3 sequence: CASSVTGGETQYF. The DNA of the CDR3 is TGTGCCAGCAGCGTAACGGGAGGGGAGACCCAGTACTTC.

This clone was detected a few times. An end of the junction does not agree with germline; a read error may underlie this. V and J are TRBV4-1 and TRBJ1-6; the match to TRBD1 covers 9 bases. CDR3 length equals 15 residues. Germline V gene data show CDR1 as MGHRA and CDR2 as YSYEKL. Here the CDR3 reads CASSQRDRDKSPLHF. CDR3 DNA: TGCGCCAGCAGCCAGAGGGACAGGGATAAGTCACCCCTCCACTTT.

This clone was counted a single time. The chain's CDR3 is CASSLAGGTDTQYF. In DNA form, the CDR3 reads TGTGCCAGCAGCTTGGCCGGGGGCACAGATACGCAGTATTTT. The chain employs TRBV5-4 and TRBJ2-3, with TRBD2 as a possible D gene (5 bases). V lost 0 bases and J 1 base, leaving 6 bases between the germline ends. This CDR3 comprises 14 residues. CDR1 is SGHNT and CDR2 is YYREEE in the germline V gene (reference sequence).

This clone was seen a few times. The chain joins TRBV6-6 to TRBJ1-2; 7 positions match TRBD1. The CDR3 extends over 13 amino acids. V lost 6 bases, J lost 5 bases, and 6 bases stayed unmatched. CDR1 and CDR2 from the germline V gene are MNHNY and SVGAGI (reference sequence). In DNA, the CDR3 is TGTGCCAGCAGCCTGGGACAGCCTTATGGCTACACCTTC. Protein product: CASSLGQPYGYTF.